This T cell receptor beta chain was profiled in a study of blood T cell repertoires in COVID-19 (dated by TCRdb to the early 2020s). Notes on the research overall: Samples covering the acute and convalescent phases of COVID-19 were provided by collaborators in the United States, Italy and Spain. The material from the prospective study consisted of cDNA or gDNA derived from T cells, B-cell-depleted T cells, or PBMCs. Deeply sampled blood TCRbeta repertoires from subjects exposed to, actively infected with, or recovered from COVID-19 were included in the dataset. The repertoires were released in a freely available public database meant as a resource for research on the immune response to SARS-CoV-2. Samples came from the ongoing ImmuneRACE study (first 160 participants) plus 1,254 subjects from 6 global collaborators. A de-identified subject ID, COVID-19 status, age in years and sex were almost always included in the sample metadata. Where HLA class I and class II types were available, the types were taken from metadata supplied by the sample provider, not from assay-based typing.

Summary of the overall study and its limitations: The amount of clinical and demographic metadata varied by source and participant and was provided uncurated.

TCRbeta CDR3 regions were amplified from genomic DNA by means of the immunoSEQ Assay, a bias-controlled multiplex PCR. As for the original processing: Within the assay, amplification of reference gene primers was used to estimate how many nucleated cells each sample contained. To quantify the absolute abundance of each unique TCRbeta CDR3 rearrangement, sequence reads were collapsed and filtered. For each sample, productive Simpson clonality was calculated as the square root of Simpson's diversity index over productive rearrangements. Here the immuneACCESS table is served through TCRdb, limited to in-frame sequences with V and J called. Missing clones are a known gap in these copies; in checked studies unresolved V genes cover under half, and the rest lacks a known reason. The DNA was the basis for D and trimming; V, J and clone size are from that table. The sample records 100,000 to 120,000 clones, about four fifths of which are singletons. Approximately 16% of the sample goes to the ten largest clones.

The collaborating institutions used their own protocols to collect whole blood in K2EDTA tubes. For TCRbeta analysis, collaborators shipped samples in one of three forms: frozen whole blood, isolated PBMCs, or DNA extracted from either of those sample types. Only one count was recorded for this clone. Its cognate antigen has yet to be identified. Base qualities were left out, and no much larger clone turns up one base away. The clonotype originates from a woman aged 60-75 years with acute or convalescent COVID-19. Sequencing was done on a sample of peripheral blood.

The CDR3 region: CATSDTGLAGGRGETQYF. Read as DNA, the sequence is TGTGCCACCAGTGATACGGGACTAGCGGGGGGGCGCGGCGAGACCCAGTACTTC. Here the chain combines TRBV24-1 and TRBJ2-5; 16 nucleotides in the junction match TRBD2. The CDR1 and CDR2 encoded by the germline V gene are KGHDR and SFDVKD. V ends up 3 bases short and J 5 bases short, with an unmatched junction base count of 8. Including cysteine and phenylalanine, the CDR3 has 18 amino acids. This entry keeps only the CDR3 DNA: 54 bases, framed from base 1.